The 10 T cell receptor beta chains below were found in one sample sequenced in a study of pediatric ulcerative colitis. Produced via immunoSEQ multiplex PCR; TCRdb's table is partial and in-frame only. Of roughly 45,000 clones in the sample, around 78% are singletons; the top ten hold roughly 3.4%. One to two pinch biopsies were taken from the rectum during colonoscopy. Sequences were obtained from gut tissue. Receptors originate from a girl aged 10-17 years with moderate ulcerative colitis.

V usage is TRBV19 and J usage is TRBJ2-3; no firm D call. This CDR3 region has 12 residues. V was clipped by 4 bases and J by 6 bases, with 8 bases between them. The germline CDR1 and CDR2 sequences are LNHDA and SQIVND (reference sequence). The CDR3 loop is CASSTGQDTQYF. The CDR3, as DNA: TGTGCCAGTAGTACCGGTCAGGATACGCAGTATTTT.

The chain uses TRBV29-1 and TRBJ2-5; TRBD1 or TRBD2 may be the D gene (6 bases each). Germline V gene data show CDR1 as SQVTM and CDR2 as ANQGSEA. The CDR3 totals 13 residues. V lost 4 bases to trimming and J lost 4 bases, with 13 bases between them. The CDR3 DNA follows: TGCAGCGTTGTGGTCAGGGGAGGAGAGACCCAGTACTTC. This codes for CSVVVRGGETQYF.

V and J are TRBV7-8 and TRBJ2-2; D is uncertain. This CDR3 contains 19 residues. With 1 base removed from V and 1 base from J, the gap between germline ends came to 19 bases. Germline CDR1 and CDR2: SGHVS and FQNEAQ. CDR3 sequence: CASSLVGRLTLLNTGELFF. The CDR3 DNA reads as TGTGCCAGCAGCTTAGTGGGCAGACTCACTTTACTGAACACCGGGGAGCTGTTTTTT.

The chain has TRBV19 and TRBJ1-2; D gene ambiguous. This CDR3 is 14 amino acids long. The V end lost 4 bases, the J end lost 7 bases, and 16 bases lay between the germline ends. The germline V gene encodes CDR1 LNHDA and CDR2 SQIVND (reference sequence). The CDR3 loop is CASSKLNPDGGYTF. DNA for the CDR3: TGTGCCAGTAGTAAACTAAACCCTGACGGTGGCTACACCTTC.

The V call is TRBV30, the J call TRBJ2-7; TRBD1 matches 7 bases. V was clipped by 2 bases and J by 7 bases; unmatched bases: 8. Germline-derived CDR1 and CDR2 are GTSNPN and SVGIG (reference sequence). The CDR3 runs to 13 residues. The CDR3 region has the DNA TGTGCCTGGAGTAACAAGGGGGCTAGGGAGCAGTACTTC. Its translation is CAWSNKGAREQYF.

The chain couples TRBV28 to TRBJ1-3; TRBD1 matches at 7 bases. Germline V gene lookup returns CDR1 MDHEN and CDR2 SYDVKM. V dropped 4 bases and J dropped 8; count of bases not matched to a gene: 5. This CDR3 has 13 amino acids. The CDR3 loop reads CASSSPQGDTIYF. The CDR3 DNA reads as TGTGCCAGCAGTTCCCCCCAGGGGGACACCATATATTTT.

V is TRBV27 and J is TRBJ2-7, with D maybe TRBD2 (6 bases). Looked up from germline, CDR1 is MNHEY and CDR2 is SMNVEV (reference sequence). Trimming removed 10 bases at V and 4 bases at J, with 11 bases between. The CDR3 totals 11 residues. The CDR3 region is CATGGGYEQYF. As DNA, the CDR3 is TGTGCCACCGGTGGGGGGTACGAGCAGTACTTC.

The V call is TRBV5-6, the J call TRBJ1-5; D possibly corresponds to TRBD1 (5 bases). The germline V gene has CDR1 SGHDT and CDR2 YYEEEE. The ends were cut back, 2 bases at V and 0 bases at J, with 18 bases in the middle. This CDR3 spans 18 amino acids. The DNA for the CDR3 is TGTGCCAGCAGCTTTTGGAATCTGGGACGGTCTAGCAATCAGCCCCAGCATTTT. Amino acid sequence: CASSFWNLGRSSNQPQHF.

The V call is TRBV7-9, the J call TRBJ2-7, with a possible D match to TRBD2 (6 bases). V lost 5 bases and J lost 6, with 11 bases in between. This CDR3 contains 12 residues. Looked up from germline, CDR1 is SEHNR and CDR2 is FQNEAQ (reference sequence). The CDR3 sequence: CASSPTAGEQYF. The CDR3 nucleotides are TGTGCCAGCAGCCCTACAGCGGGCGAGCAGTACTTC.

The chain has TRBV7-8 and TRBJ2-2; 11 bases are shared with TRBD1. The J segment lost 4 bases and the V segment lost 6 bases, leaving 10 bases of the junction unmatched. The V gene's germline CDR1 is SGHVS and CDR2 FQNEAQ. The CDR3 has 17 amino acids. The CDR3 is CASRRTGGAYVTGELFF. In DNA form, the CDR3 reads TGTGCCAGCAGGCGGACAGGGGGCGCGTATGTCACCGGGGAGCTGTTTTTT.